The 9 T cell receptor beta chains below were found in one sample sequenced in a study of blood T cell repertoires in COVID-19. Clones were sequenced by immunoSEQ multiplex PCR, and TCRdb holds only the in-frame ones, with some missing. The repertoire holds over 200,000 clones, around 90% seen once, with 9.5% to 14% in the top ten. Sequenced sample: PBMCs or T cells enriched from blood (not recorded which). These TCRs come from a young man who had recovered from COVID-19.

The J gene is TRBJ1-2, the V gene TRBV4-1, with 9 nucleotides matching TRBD1. V was pared by 4 bases and J by 8 bases, with 5 bases of the junction left unmatched. The CDR3 has 13 amino acids. Germline V gene sequence: CDR1 MGHRA, CDR2 YSYEKL. The CDR3 DNA sequence: TGCGCCAGCAGCCGGACAGGGGTTGTAGGCTACACCTTC. It translates to CASSRTGVVGYTF.

The chain links TRBV25-1 to TRBJ1-2; D unresolved. CDR3 length: 13 residues. Trimming shortened V by 4 bases and J by 2 bases, and 8 bases separated the two germline ends. CDR1 is MGHDK, CDR2 SYGVNS, per germline. The CDR3 spells CASSVQRNYGYTF. Written as DNA, the CDR3 is TGTGCCAGCAGTGTGCAGAGGAACTATGGCTACACCTTC.

The chain is built from TRBV11-3 and TRBJ1-1, with TRBD1 as a possible D gene (5 bases). The CDR3 loop spans 15 amino acids. Germline lookup yields CDR1 SGHNT and CDR2 YENEEA. Deletions cut 1 base from V and 5 bases from J, with 14 bases between. CDR3 DNA: TGTGCCAGCAGCTTAGTTGGGGGACTCTTGACTGAAGCTTTCTTT. This gives the protein CASSLVGGLLTEAFF.

The CDR3 protein is CATSREAWGGSSYEQYF. CDR3 sequence (DNA): TGTGCCACCAGCAGAGAGGCCTGGGGCGGGAGCTCCTACGAGCAGTACTTC. This chain joins TRBV15 and TRBJ2-7, with 7 nucleotides matching TRBD2. CDR1 is LNHNV and CDR2 is YYDKDF in the germline V gene (reference sequence). Trimming took 0 bases from V and 0 from J; bases not matched to a gene: 8. There are 17 residues in the CDR3. The whole variable domain, filled in from reference TRBV15 and TRBJ2-7, reads DAMVIQNPRYQVTQFGKPVTLSCSQTLNHNVMYWYQQKSSQAPKLLFHYYDKDFNNEADTPDNFQSRRPNTSFCFLDIRSPGLGDTAMYLCATSREAWGGSSYEQYFGPGTRLTVT.

The rearrangement uses TRBV27 and TRBJ1-1; 9 bases align to TRBD1. With V trimmed by 6 bases and J by 5 bases, 4 bases remained unmatched. This CDR3 is built from 13 residues. The germline gives CDR1 MNHEY, CDR2 SMNVEV (reference sequence). For the CDR3, the DNA is TGTGCCAGCAGAGGACAGGGGAGGACTGAAGCTTTCTTT. Translated, it gives CASRGQGRTEAFF.

V gene TRBV7-6 combines with J gene TRBJ2-7; D not certain. CDR1 and CDR2 from the germline V gene are SGHVS and FNYEAQ. The CDR3 loop spans 14 amino acids. V lost 2 bases, J lost 0 bases, and 8 bases lay in between. The CDR3 sequence: CASSLSAGSYEQYF. The CDR3 nucleotides read TGTGCCAGCAGCTTATCGGCAGGCTCCTACGAGCAGTACTTC.

The chain carries TRBV10-3 and TRBJ1-6; D is undetermined. V lost 7 bases, J lost 9 bases, and 13 bases lay in between. Germline V lookup: CDR1 ENHRY, CDR2 SYGVKD. The CDR3 has 13 amino acids. CDR3 DNA sequence: TGTGCCATCACTGACCGGGAAGGTTCACCCCTCCACTTT. Its translation is CAITDREGSPLHF.

The chain is built from TRBV11-1 and TRBJ2-5; 7 bases are a match to TRBD1. V was clipped by 5 bases and J by 5 bases; unmatched bases: 8. The CDR3 extends over 14 amino acids. Germline lookup yields CDR1 SGHAT and CDR2 FQDESV (reference sequence). Here the CDR3 reads CASSPTGSRETQYF. CDR3 in DNA: TGTGCCAGCAGCCCGACAGGGAGTAGGGAGACCCAGTACTTC.

The V call is TRBV2, the J call TRBJ1-5; 12 positions match TRBD1. Germline V lookup: CDR1 SNHLY, CDR2 FYNNEI. The junction had 5 bases not matched to a gene; V was cut back by 8 bases and J by 3 bases. CDR3 length: 15 amino acids. This CDR3 is CASWRDRGLNQPQHF. CDR3 in DNA: TGTGCCAGCTGGAGGGACAGGGGGCTCAATCAGCCCCAGCATTTT.